This is a list of T cell receptor beta chains from one sample in a study of blood T cells in healthy people across ages. MiXCR, applied by TCRdb to the 5' RACE reads, yields one record per CDR3 protein. The repertoire includes 600,000 to 1,000,000 distinct CDR3 sequences, over 45% of them detected once, and roughly 22% sits in the top ten. Sequences were obtained from blood. Receptors originate from a man under 40 in good health. The CDR3 runs from the conserved cysteine through the conserved F or W. Each record gives: clone size, V gene, CDR3 protein. Part of the rows lack a size; the others show once, few, many or a class for expanded clones.

. | TRBV20-1 | CSATQGEATGELFF
. | TRBV20-1 | CRGTSGLDTQYF
. | TRBV12-3/TRBV12-4 | CASSFRGNNEQFF
few | TRBV27 | CASSYGPGTDTQYF
. | TRBV6-1 | CATLPARSYNEQFF
. | TRBV6-2/TRBV6-3 | CASSYSGPPVETQYF
. | TRBV25-1 | CASGAGETPNGGYTF
few | TRBV7-2 | CASSAGTVTVVQYF
. | TRBV7-2 | CASSLVGDAYEQYF
. | TRBV6-1 | CASSELAGNTGELFF
. | TRBV7-2 | CASSPQGPYNSPLHF
. | TRBV20-1 | CSARNALWGYEQYF
. | TRBV6-5 | CASTDRGDSYEQYF
. | TRBV6-5 | CASSSRVAVGTDTQYF
once | TRBV4-2 | CASSQDGLGNTEAFF
. | TRBV11-2 | CASSPGHSYEQYF
. | TRBV5-1 | CASSFSWQGYTEAFF
few | TRBV7-2 | CASSWTGEKLFF
. | TRBV20-1 | CSALGGGKVTEAFF
few | TRBV4-3 | CASSPWVGLAGSTDTQYF
. | TRBV9 | CASSVGDRIYEQYF
. | TRBV6-5 | CASNYSFRDGPNSYEQYF
. | TRBV6-2/TRBV6-3 | CASSYSASQTCEQYF
. | TRBV4-2 | CASSQESSGTDTQYF
. | TRBV29-1 | CSGTTANHGYTF
. | TRBV2 | CASSGFEQYF
. | TRBV15 | CATVDYYGANVLTF
. | TRBV4-3 | CASSQVGALDTQYF
. | TRBV3-1 | CASSHEVDTEAFF
once | TRBV18 | CASSGNSGETQYF
. | TRBV20-1 | CSATPQGKTEAFF
once | TRBV4-3 | CASSQEGIREGATEAFF
. | TRBV7-9 | CASRMTSGETQYF
few | TRBV10-3 | CAISLGSASGTQYF
. | TRBV20-1 | CSAQIAGGRQETQYF
. | TRBV30 | CAWSVTGSREQYF
. | TRBV2 | CASSEQGVSNQPQHF
few | TRBV10-2 | CASSDLGARLDTQYF
. | TRBV4-1 | CASSQVVRGQESGGYTF
few | TRBV10-3 | CAIRGEETQYF
. | TRBV6-4 | CASSDAAGEVDTQYF
few | TRBV6-6 | CASNAGETQYF
. | TRBV2 | CASKDGQGGDYEQYF
many | TRBV25-1 | CASTRTGPTYEQYF
. | TRBV7-2 | CASSFQGQGYTF
. | TRBV10-3 | CAISAGASGRPSSNEQFF
. | TRBV15 | CATSSGTLGSGQFF
. | TRBV5-6 | CASSLAWQPNQPQHF
. | TRBV20-1 | CSATPAGAVSYEQYF
few | TRBV29-1 | CSVEGGGRGYYEQYF
. | TRBV30 | CAWSPQGNYGYTF